This entry features one T cell receptor (beta chain) sequence. This specimen belongs to a study of neurological immune-mediated disorders. The germline CDR1 and CDR2 sequences are KGHSH and LQKENI. This CDR3 has 16 amino acids. Trimming removed 3 bases from V and 4 bases from J; junction bases left unmatched: 7. The cDNA was generated by 5'RACE with 10-nucleotide random UMIs. TCRdb passed the 5' RACE reads through MiXCR, listing each CDR3 protein once. The sample gives nearly 60,000 distinct CDR3 sequences, under 4.5% of which show up once; 3.1% is in the top ten. Material: PBMCs. The V and J genes are TRBV18 and TRBJ2-4, with 9 bases aligning to TRBD1. This clonotype was sampled from a woman in her twenties or thirties with multiple sclerosis. CDR3 DNA sequence: TGTGCCAGCTCACCTACCCGGGACAGGGAGAAAAACATTCAGTACTTC. Protein product: CASSPTRDREKNIQYF.